This T cell receptor (beta chain) was recovered during a study of PD-1 blockade in mismatch repair-deficient tumors. Study details: Enrolled about 2013-2016, patients had progressing, pretreated mismatch repair-deficient cancers of approximately 13 types.

A few pembrolizumab responders had their TCRs sequenced. Note on this clone: Its antigen is as yet unknown.

The data were produced by immunoSEQ multiplex PCR, yet TCRdb's version contains in-frame clones alone and is incomplete. The sample yields around 37,000 clones, roughly 83% seen once. Study results and caveats: Rapid post-treatment expansion, then contraction, generally preceding radiologic response, marked tumor-resident clones.

V dropped 2 bases and J dropped 9 bases, with 11 bases sitting between them. The CDR3 has 13 residues. From germline, CDR1 is LGHNT and CDR2 FRNRAP. This receptor was obtained from an adult with mismatch repair-deficient cancer. The chain couples TRBV12-5 to TRBJ2-1, with a tentative D call TRBD2 (6 bases). Here the sequenced sample was PBMCs, taken 38 to 40 weeks after starting pembrolizumab. CDR3 sequence reads: CASGLTEGLEQFF. In DNA form, the CDR3 reads TGTGCTAGTGGTTTGACGGAGGGCCTTGAGCAGTTCTTC.